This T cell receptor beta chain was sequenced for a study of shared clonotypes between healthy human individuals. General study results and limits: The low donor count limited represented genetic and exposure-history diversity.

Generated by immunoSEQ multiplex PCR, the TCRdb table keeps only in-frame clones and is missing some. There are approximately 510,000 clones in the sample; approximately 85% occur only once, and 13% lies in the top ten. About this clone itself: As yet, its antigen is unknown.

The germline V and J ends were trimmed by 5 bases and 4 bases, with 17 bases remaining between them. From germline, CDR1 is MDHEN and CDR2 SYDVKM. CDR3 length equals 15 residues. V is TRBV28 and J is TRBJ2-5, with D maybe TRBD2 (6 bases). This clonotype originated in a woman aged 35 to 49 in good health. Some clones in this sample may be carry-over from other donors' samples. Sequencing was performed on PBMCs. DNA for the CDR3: TGTGCCAGCAGTCTTAGCAGGAGGGAGACAGAGACCCAGTACTTC. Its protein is CASSLSRRETETQYF.